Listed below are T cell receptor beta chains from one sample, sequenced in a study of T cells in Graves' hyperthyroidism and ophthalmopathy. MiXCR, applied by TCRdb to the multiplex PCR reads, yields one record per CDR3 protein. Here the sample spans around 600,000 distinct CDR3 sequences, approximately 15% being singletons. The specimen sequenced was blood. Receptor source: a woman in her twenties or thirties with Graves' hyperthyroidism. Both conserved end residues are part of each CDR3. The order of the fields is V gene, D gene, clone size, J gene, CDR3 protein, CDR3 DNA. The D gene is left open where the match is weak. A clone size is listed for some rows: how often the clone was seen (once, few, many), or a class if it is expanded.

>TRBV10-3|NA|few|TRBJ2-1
CAIGPDNEQFF
TGTGCCATAGGACCCGACAATGAGCAGTTCTTC
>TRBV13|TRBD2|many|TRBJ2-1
CASSFFSGGRDEQFF
TGTGCCAGCAGCTTCTTCTCGGGGGGGAGGGATGAGCAGTTCTTC
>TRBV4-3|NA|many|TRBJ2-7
CASSQDGGSSYEQYF
TGCGCCAGCAGCCAAGATGGTGGGAGTTCCTACGAGCAGTACTTC
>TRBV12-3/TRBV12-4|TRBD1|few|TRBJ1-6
CASLRQGSPLHF
TGTGCCAGCCTAAGACAGGGTTCACCCCTCCACTTT
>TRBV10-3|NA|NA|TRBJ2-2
CAISVGQGGAGELFF
TGTGCCATCAGTGTTGGTCAGGGTGGGGCCGGGGAGCTGTTTTTT
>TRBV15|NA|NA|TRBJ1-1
CAASRGSRRMNTEAFF
TGTGCCGCCAGCAGAGGGTCACGGAGAATGAACACTGAAGCTTTCTTT
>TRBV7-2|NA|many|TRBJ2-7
CASSPGRGSYEQYF
TGTGCCAGCAGCCCGGGCCGAGGAAGCTACGAGCAGTACTTC
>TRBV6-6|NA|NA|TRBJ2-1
CASSYSNFRGASEQFF
TGTGCCAGCAGTTACTCGAATTTCCGCGGGGCTTCTGAGCAGTTCTTC
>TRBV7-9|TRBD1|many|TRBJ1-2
CAIAKQGAQGYTF
TGTGCCATCGCGAAACAGGGGGCGCAGGGCTACACCTTC
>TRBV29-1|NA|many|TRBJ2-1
CSVEGSRNEQFF
TGCAGCGTTGAAGGTAGCCGCAATGAGCAGTTCTTC
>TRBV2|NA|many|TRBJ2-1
CASVPGRPPSAGTFF
TGTGCCAGCGTCCCGGGACGCCCACCGTCGGCGGGGACGTTCTTC
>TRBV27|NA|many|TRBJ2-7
CASSLNPRYEQYF
TGTGCCAGCAGTTTAAATCCCCGCTACGAGCAGTACTTC